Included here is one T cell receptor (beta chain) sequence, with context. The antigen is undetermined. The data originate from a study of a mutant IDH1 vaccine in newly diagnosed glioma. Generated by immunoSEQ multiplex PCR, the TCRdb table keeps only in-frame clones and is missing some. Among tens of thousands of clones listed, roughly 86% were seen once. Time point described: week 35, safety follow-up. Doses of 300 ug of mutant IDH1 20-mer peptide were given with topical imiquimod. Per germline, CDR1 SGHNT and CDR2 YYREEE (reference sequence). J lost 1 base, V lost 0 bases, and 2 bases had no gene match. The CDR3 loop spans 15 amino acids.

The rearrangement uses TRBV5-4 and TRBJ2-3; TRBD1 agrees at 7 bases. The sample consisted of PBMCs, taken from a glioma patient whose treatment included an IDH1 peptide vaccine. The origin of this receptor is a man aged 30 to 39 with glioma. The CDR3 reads CASSLDRGGTDTQYF. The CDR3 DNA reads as TGTGCCAGCAGCTTGGACAGGGGAGGCACAGATACGCAGTATTTT.